These 27 T cell receptor beta chains were all obtained from the same sample, sequenced in a study of T cell responses to AZD1222 COVID-19 vaccine. TCRdb keeps only in-frame clones here, not all; method: immunoSEQ multiplex PCR. The table lists about 81,000 clones, approximately 90% of them singletons. Source: peripheral blood, taken 28 days after the second AZD1222 dose. These TCRs come from an adult who received the AZD1222 COVID-19 vaccine.

The chain combines TRBV7-9 with TRBJ1-5; 9 bases are a match to TRBD1. The CDR3 covers 15 residues. CDR1 is SEHNR, CDR2 FQNEAQ, per germline (reference sequence). V gave up 3 bases and J gave up 3 bases; unmatched junction bases: 3. The CDR3 is CASSFGQGPNQPQHF. The CDR3 coding sequence is TGTGCCAGCAGCTTTGGACAGGGGCCCAATCAGCCCCAGCATTTT.

The rearrangement links TRBV7-9 to TRBJ1-4; no clear D gene. Deletions cut 1 base from V and 5 bases from J, with 14 bases between. The V gene's germline CDR1 is SEHNR and CDR2 FQNEAQ (reference sequence). The CDR3 runs to 16 residues. CDR3 nucleotides: TGTGCCAGCAGCTTAGGAGGAGAGGGCGGGAATGAAAAACTGTTTTTT. This gives the protein CASSLGGEGGNEKLFF.

The chain couples TRBV6-5 to TRBJ2-2; D possibly matches TRBD1 or TRBD2 (5 bases each). Germline CDR1 MNHEY, CDR2 SVGAGI. The CDR3 runs 16 residues. Trimming removed 1 base at V and 1 base at J, with 10 bases between. The DNA for the CDR3 is TGTGCCAGCAGTTACTTTGGGGGTTTGAACACCGGGGAGCTGTTTTTT. Residues: CASSYFGGLNTGELFF.

The chain combines TRBV3-1 (or the pseudogene TRBV3-2) with TRBJ2-7; either TRBD1 or TRBD2 may fit D (5 bases each). The CDR3 is 12 residues long. The ends were cut back, 1 base at V and 6 bases at J, with 7 bases in the middle. The germline V gene has CDR1 LGHDT and CDR2 YNNKEL (reference sequence). The CDR3 is CASSQGGTEQYF. The CDR3 region has the DNA TGTGCCAGCAGCCAAGGGGGGACCGAGCAGTACTTC.

This clone was detected only once. The chain has TRBV3-1 (or the pseudogene TRBV3-2) and TRBJ1-2, with 7 bases identical to TRBD1. Trimming removed 4 bases from V and 8 bases from J; junction bases left unmatched: 13. CDR1 is LGHDT and CDR2 is YNNKEL in the germline V gene (reference sequence). The CDR3 extends over 15 amino acids. This CDR3 is CASSPTTKQGQGYTF. DNA for the CDR3: TGTGCCAGCAGCCCGACAACTAAACAGGGGCAGGGCTACACCTTC.

CDR3 residues: CASSLGTPQKGYF. As DNA, the CDR3 is TGTGCCAGCAGTTTAGGCACCCCCCAAAAGGGGTACTTC. This rearrangement joins TRBV28 to TRBJ2-7; D remains ambiguous. Between the trimmed V and J ends, which lost 2 bases and 12 bases, there was a span of 17 bases. CDR3 length equals 13 residues. Germline loops: CDR1 MDHEN, CDR2 SYDVKM.

The rearrangement uses TRBV28 and TRBJ2-1, with D possibly being TRBD1 (5 bases). The CDR3 sequence is 15 residues long. V was trimmed by 5 bases and J by 7 bases, leaving 18 bases between them. Germline V gene lookup returns CDR1 MDHEN and CDR2 SYDVKM. The CDR3 reads CASSPPTVTGNEQFF. Here the CDR3 DNA reads TGTGCCAGCAGTCCCCCGACAGTAACTGGTAATGAGCAGTTCTTC.

This clone appeared a few times. This chain connects TRBV7-2 to TRBJ2-1; 7 nucleotides match TRBD2. The germline V gene encodes CDR1 SGHTA and CDR2 FQGNSA. J gave up 8 bases and V 0 bases, and 4 bases lay outside the gene matches. The CDR3 has 14 residues. The CDR3 region has the DNA TGTGCCAGCAGCTTAGCGGGAGGGTTATATGAGCAGTTCTTC. Its translation is CASSLAGGLYEQFF.

The V and J genes are TRBV5-1 and TRBJ2-7, with D hard to call. There are 15 residues in the CDR3. V lost 0 bases and J 3 bases, leaving 13 bases between the germline ends. Germline V gene lookup returns CDR1 SGHRS and CDR2 YFSETQ. As DNA, the CDR3 is TGCGCCAGCAGCTTGGCCCTAGGACGGATCTACGAGCAGTACTTC. It codes for CASSLALGRIYEQYF. Using reference TRBV5-1 and TRBJ2-7 for the parts outside the CDR3, the full variable domain is KAGVTQTPRYLIKTRGQQVTLSCSPISGHRSVSWYQQTPGQGLQFLFEYFSETQRNKGNFPGRFSGRQFSNSRSEMNVSTLELGDSALYLCASSLALGRIYEQYFGPGTRLTVT.

The V call is TRBV6-2 or TRBV6-3, the J call TRBJ1-3; D ambiguous. Trimming cost V 0 bases and J 4 bases, with 10 bases left between them. Germline values: CDR1 MNHEY, CDR2 SVGEGT. This CDR3 is 15 amino acids long. The CDR3 DNA reads TGTGCCAGCAGTTACTCGATCATGACCGGAAACACCATATATTTT. Its protein product is CASSYSIMTGNTIYF.

This clone was seen only a few times. The chain links TRBV5-1 to TRBJ1-1, with 9 nucleotides matching TRBD1. V trimming: 0 bases; J trimming: 7 bases; junction bases outside the gene matches: 10. Germline V gene lookup returns CDR1 SGHRS and CDR2 YFSETQ. The CDR3 length is 16 residues. CDR3 loop: CASSLVGYRGQGEAFF. The CDR3, as DNA: TGCGCCAGCAGCTTGGTTGGCTACAGGGGGCAGGGTGAAGCTTTCTTT. The whole variable domain, remainder taken from reference TRBV5-1 and TRBJ1-1, is KAGVTQTPRYLIKTRGQQVTLSCSPISGHRSVSWYQQTPGQGLQFLFEYFSETQRNKGNFPGRFSGRQFSNSRSEMNVSTLELGDSALYLCASSLVGYRGQGEAFFGQGTRLTVV.

V usage is TRBV7-8 and J usage is TRBJ2-1; 11 bases are shared with TRBD2. The CDR3 is 16 residues long. The V gene's germline CDR1 is SGHVS and CDR2 FQNEAQ. V lost 2 bases and J lost 4; bases outside the gene matches: 4. This CDR3 reads CASSLSGTSGYNEQFF. In DNA, the CDR3 is TGTGCCAGCAGCTTATCCGGGACTAGCGGATACAATGAGCAGTTCTTC.

The genes are TRBV6-5 and TRBJ2-1; D gene unclear. Germline lookup yields CDR1 MNHEY and CDR2 SVGAGI. The CDR3 totals 15 residues. Trimming cost V 6 bases and J 0 bases, with 12 bases left between them. CDR3 coding DNA: TGTGCCAGCAGCCCAGACTGGAGCTCCTACAATGAGCAGTTCTTC. Its protein is CASSPDWSSYNEQFF.

V gene TRBV21-1 combines with J gene TRBJ2-1; TRBD2 is the table's D call, not checked against the DNA. TRBV21-1 is described as a pseudogene. The CDR3 spans 16 residues. CDR3 residues: CASSGPGLAGGNEQFF. The CDR3 DNA reads TGTGCCAGCAGCGGACCGGGACTAGCGGGAGGCAATGAGCAGTTCTTC.

The rearrangement joins TRBV14 to TRBJ2-5; D might be TRBD1 or TRBD2, each matching 5 bases. Germline lookup yields CDR1 SGHDN and CDR2 FVKESK. Trimming took 2 bases from V and 5 from J, leaving 15 bases between them. The CDR3 is 15 residues long. The CDR3 sequence is CASSQKFGGAETQYF. Written as DNA, the CDR3 is TGTGCCAGCAGCCAAAAATTTGGGGGAGCCGAGACCCAGTACTTC.

The chain carries TRBV30 and TRBJ2-7; 7 bases match TRBD1. Per germline, CDR1 GTSNPN and CDR2 SVGIG (reference sequence). The CDR3 is made up of 13 amino acids. V dropped 5 bases and J dropped 0; count of bases not matched to a gene: 4. The CDR3 DNA reads TGTGCCTGGGACCGGGACAGCTCCTACGAGCAGTACTTC. It encodes CAWDRDSSYEQYF.

The J gene is TRBJ1-1, the V gene TRBV7-9; perhaps TRBD1 as D (6 bases). V lost 8 bases to trimming and J lost 4 bases, with 11 bases between them. CDR3 size: 12 residues. Germline CDR1 and CDR2: SEHNR and FQNEAQ (reference sequence). This CDR3 is CASGGRSTEAFF. CDR3 bases: TGTGCCAGCGGGGGGCGGAGCACTGAAGCTTTCTTT. The whole variable domain, filled in from reference TRBV7-9 and TRBJ1-1, reads DTGVSQNPRHKITKRGQNVTFRCDPISEHNRLYWYRQTLGQGPEFLTYFQNEAQLEKSRLLSDRFSAERPKGSFSTLEIQRTEQGDSAMYLCASGGRSTEAFFGQGTRLTVV.

This clone was counted a few times. V is TRBV28 and J is TRBJ2-7; 7 bases agree with TRBD1. The length of the CDR3 is 12 residues. The V gene's germline CDR1 is MDHEN and CDR2 SYDVKM. V was clipped by 6 bases and J by 9 bases; unmatched bases: 8. CDR3 nucleotides: TGTGCCAGCAGGGCCCAGGGGGATCGGCAGTACTTC. Protein: CASRAQGDRQYF.

The V and J genes are TRBV16 and TRBJ1-4; D gene uncertain. The germline V and J ends were trimmed by 3 bases and 7 bases, with 15 bases remaining between them. The CDR3 sequence is 15 residues long. CDR1 and CDR2 (germline): KGHSY, FQNENV. The CDR3 is CASSQTREGGEKLFF. CDR3 bases: TGTGCCAGCAGCCAGACAAGGGAGGGCGGTGAAAAACTGTTTTTT. Variable domain in full (rest from reference TRBV16 and TRBJ1-4): GEEVAQTPKHLVRGEGQKAKLYCAPIKGHSYVFWYQQVLKNEFKFLISFQNENVFDETGMPKERFSAKCLPNSPCSLEIQATKLEDSAVYFCASSQTREGGEKLFFGSGTQLSVL.

V is TRBV4-2 and J is TRBJ2-1, with D unclear. CDR1 LGHNA and CDR2 YNFKEQ come from the germline V gene. This CDR3 contains 13 residues. V gave up 0 bases and J gave up 3 bases, with 3 bases separating them. As DNA, the CDR3 is TGTGCCAGCAGCCAAGAAGTCTACAATGAGCAGTTCTTC. Its protein product is CASSQEVYNEQFF.

This clone was detected once. The CDR3 is CASSLSGSVRENSYNEQFF. The DNA of the CDR3 is TGTGCCAGCAGCTTATCTGGATCGGTGAGAGAGAACTCCTACAATGAGCAGTTCTTC. J is TRBJ2-1 and V is TRBV7-3; the D is unclear. Trimming stripped 2 bases from V and 0 bases from J, with 20 bases between. Germline CDR1 SGHTA, CDR2 FQGTGA. There are 19 residues in the CDR3.

This clone has a single count. The chain combines TRBV19 with TRBJ2-3; TRBD2 might be the D (5 bases). Germline CDR1 and CDR2: LNHDA and SQIVND (reference sequence). V lost 6 bases and J 1 base, leaving 17 bases between the germline ends. There are 16 residues in the CDR3. CDR3 sequence (DNA): TGTGCCAGTAGCTCCCGTACCAGCGGCCGCACAGATACGCAGTATTTT. Translation gives CASSSRTSGRTDTQYF.

This chain connects TRBV25-1 to TRBJ2-7; D not resolved. The germline CDR1 and CDR2 sequences are MGHDK and SYGVNS. CDR3 length equals 15 residues. The V end lost 4 bases, the J end lost 3 bases, and 16 bases lay between the germline ends. In nucleotides, the CDR3 is TGTGCCAGCAGTGGAACGGTGGGCGAGAGCTACGAGCAGTACTTC. This sequence encodes CASSGTVGESYEQYF.

The J gene is TRBJ1-1, the V gene TRBV30, with a tentative D call TRBD1 (5 bases). The CDR3 contains 13 residues. V was cut by 4 bases and J by 0 bases, with 9 bases left in between. Germline assignment: CDR1 GTSNPN and CDR2 SVGIG (reference sequence). CDR3 DNA sequence: TGTGCCTGGACAGGGACCTTGAACACTGAAGCTTTCTTT. It translates to CAWTGTLNTEAFF.

The chain couples TRBV6-5 to TRBJ2-1; no clear D gene. CDR3 length: 15 residues. The germline V gene has CDR1 MNHEY and CDR2 SVGAGI. The ends were cut back, 6 bases at V and 5 bases at J, with 17 bases in the middle. CDR3 nucleotide sequence: TGTGCCAGCAGCGCCAGGCAAATCCAAAACAATGAGCAGTTCTTC. Translated: CASSARQIQNNEQFF.

The V call is TRBV28, the J call TRBJ1-2; possibly TRBD1 for D (5 bases). Germline values: CDR1 MDHEN, CDR2 SYDVKM. The CDR3 spans 16 residues. V dropped 5 bases and J dropped 0 bases, with 16 bases sitting between them. The CDR3, as DNA: TGTGCCAGCAGTAACGACCCCAGGGTAGCTAACTATGGCTACACCTTC. It specifies CASSNDPRVANYGYTF.

This clone was seen just once. The chain carries TRBV19 and TRBJ1-5, with 12 bases aligning to TRBD1. There are 16 residues in the CDR3. V lost 3 bases and J lost 6; bases outside the gene matches: 6. Germline values: CDR1 LNHDA, CDR2 SQIVND (reference sequence). The CDR3 nucleotides read TGTGCCAGTAGTATTCGGGGGACAGGGGGCGGTCAGCCCCAGCATTTT. This encodes CASSIRGTGGGQPQHF.